This record concerns one TCR beta chain sequence. The antigen is unknown. This table comes from immunoSEQ multiplex PCR, and its TCRdb copy is limited to in-frame clones, with some not included. The data contain approximately 120,000 clones, roughly 94% of them seen just once; the ten biggest clones take up about 0.7%. The data derive from a study of siplizumab effects on memory and regulatory T cells. Points from the study as a whole: Researchers could map only a minor fraction of alloreactive clones to unstimulated subsets. Naive or memory phenotype assignment was not possible for roughly 75-95% of proliferating CD4+ or CD8+ clones. Controls had around 28% Treg-derived mappable alloreactive CD4+ clones on average, versus roughly 70% with siplizumab.

CDR3 length equals 10 residues. The V end lost 8 bases, the J end lost 8 bases, and 9 bases lay between the germline ends. Germline V CDR1 and CDR2: SNHLY, FYNNEI. The TCR originated in a human donor in good health. The specimen was Tregs sorted from blood. The chain is built from TRBV2 and TRBJ1-2; no reliable D call. CDR3 protein: CASGRYGYTF. The CDR3 coding sequence is TGTGCCAGCGGACGGTACGGCTACACCTTC.